These 22 T cell receptor beta chains originate from one sample sequenced in a study of blood T cell repertoires in COVID-19. The assay was immunoSEQ multiplex PCR, and TCRdb's table has in-frame clones only and misses some. The table lists about 97,000 clones, around nine tenths of them singletons, with roughly 15% in the top ten. Sequenced material: peripheral blood. The receptors shown here come from a human donor in a cohort sampled during active COVID-19.

This clone was seen only once. The chain carries TRBV7-2 and TRBJ2-1; 8 bases match TRBD2. The length of the CDR3 is 14 residues. Trimming cost V 5 bases and J 6 bases; bases outside gene matches: 6. Germline V gene sequence: CDR1 SGHTA, CDR2 FQGNSA. CDR3 in DNA: TGTGCCAGCAGCCCCCGGAGCGGGAGCAATGAGCAGTTCTTC. Translation: CASSPRSGSNEQFF.

This chain connects TRBV7-9 to TRBJ1-2; 8 bases fit TRBD1. This CDR3 is 13 amino acids long. Germline V gene lookup returns CDR1 SEHNR and CDR2 FQNEAQ (reference sequence). With V trimmed by 4 bases and J by 6 bases, 4 bases remained unmatched. In nucleotides, the CDR3 is TGTGCCAGCAGCTCAGACAGGGGAGATGGCTACACCTTC. Its translation: CASSSDRGDGYTF.

J is TRBJ1-6 and V is TRBV19; D might be TRBD1 (5 bases). Looked up from germline, CDR1 is LNHDA and CDR2 is SQIVND (reference sequence). The CDR3 is 15 residues long. Trimming stripped 5 bases from V and 7 bases from J, with 15 bases between. This CDR3 is CASSATDGWNSPLHF. The CDR3 DNA reads as TGTGCCAGTAGTGCGACAGACGGATGGAATTCACCCCTCCACTTT.

The rearrangement uses TRBV5-1 and TRBJ1-1; 8 nucleotides align to TRBD1. The CDR3 spans 17 residues. Germline assignment: CDR1 SGHRS and CDR2 YFSETQ. V lost 1 base and J lost 0; bases outside the gene matches: 8. CDR3 sequence reads: CASSLPPGQAVNTEAFF. The CDR3 DNA is TGCGCCAGCAGCTTGCCTCCGGGACAGGCAGTGAACACTGAAGCTTTCTTT. The entire variable domain, with the rest obtained from reference TRBV5-1 and TRBJ1-1, is as follows: KAGVTQTPRYLIKTRGQQVTLSCSPISGHRSVSWYQQTPGQGLQFLFEYFSETQRNKGNFPGRFSGRQFSNSRSEMNVSTLELGDSALYLCASSLPPGQAVNTEAFFGQGTRLTVV.

The gene calls are TRBV7-2 and TRBJ2-1; 11 bases fit TRBD1. Germline assignment: CDR1 SGHTA and CDR2 FQGNSA. Trimming at V came to 1 base and at J to 4 bases, leaving 9 bases not matched to a gene. This CDR3 has 18 amino acids. The CDR3 DNA is TGTGCCAGCAGCTTAGACCTCCGGGACAGGGGGTCTTACAATGAGCAGTTCTTC. It codes for CASSLDLRDRGSYNEQFF.

CDR3 amino acids: CASTRDLVGYTF. CDR3 DNA: TGTGCCAGCACCCGGGACTTAGTTGGCTACACCTTC. The chain joins TRBV12-3 or TRBV12-4 to TRBJ1-2; D may be TRBD1 (5 bases). The V end was cut by 7 bases, the J end by 7 bases, with 13 bases between. This CDR3 has 12 amino acids.

The chain uses TRBV29-1 and TRBJ1-1; perhaps TRBD1 as D (5 bases). The CDR3 extends over 14 amino acids. Trimming cost V 7 bases and J 8 bases, with 23 bases left between them. Germline CDR1 reads SQVTM; CDR2 reads ANQGSEA. The CDR3 region is CSGGGGNLASEAFF. The CDR3 nucleotides read TGCAGCGGTGGGGGGGGAAACCTCGCGTCGGAAGCTTTCTTT.

V is TRBV7-2 and J is TRBJ1-5; a weak D match, TRBD1 (5 bases). Germline V gene sequence: CDR1 SGHTA, CDR2 FQGNSA. This CDR3 is 15 amino acids long. V lost 1 base and J 2 bases, leaving 9 bases between the germline ends. In DNA form, the CDR3 reads TGTGCCAGCAGCTTAGGGGACTCGGGCAATCAGCCCCAGCATTTT. This gives the protein CASSLGDSGNQPQHF.

The chain links TRBV27 to TRBJ2-2; 9 positions agree with TRBD1. The CDR3 loop spans 15 amino acids. Unmatched junction bases numbered 2, after V lost 2 bases and J lost 4 bases. Per germline, CDR1 MNHEY and CDR2 SMNVEV (reference sequence). The CDR3 bases are TGTGCCAGCAGTTTACGGACAGGGGCCACCGGGGAGCTGTTTTTT. Amino acid sequence: CASSLRTGATGELFF.

This clone showed up just once. The chain links TRBV7-9 to TRBJ1-2; TRBD1 agrees at 8 bases. This CDR3 is built from 15 residues. Trimming at V came to 5 bases and at J to 1 base, leaving 6 bases not matched to a gene. Germline V CDR1 and CDR2: SEHNR, FQNEAQ (reference sequence). CDR3 bases: TGTGCCAGCAGCGATGCAGGGGGCATTAACTATGGCTACACCTTC. As protein: CASSDAGGINYGYTF. The variable domain in full, with the rest retrieved from reference TRBV7-9 and TRBJ1-2, is DTGVSQNPRHKITKRGQNVTFRCDPISEHNRLYWYRQTLGQGPEFLTYFQNEAQLEKSRLLSDRFSAERPKGSFSTLEIQRTEQGDSAMYLCASSDAGGINYGYTFGSGTRLTVV.

This chain links TRBV27 with TRBJ2-1; a possible D gene is TRBD2 (5 bases). V gave up 7 bases and J gave up 4 bases, with 11 bases separating them. Germline V gene sequence: CDR1 MNHEY, CDR2 SMNVEV (reference sequence). This CDR3 contains 13 residues. The CDR3 nucleotides read TGTGCCAGCACTAACGGGATGTACAATGAGCAGTTCTTC. Encoded protein: CASTNGMYNEQFF.

The chain employs TRBV7-2 and TRBJ2-5, with 11 positions matching TRBD2. The J segment lost 2 bases and the V segment lost 5 bases, leaving 10 bases of the junction unmatched. This CDR3 spans 17 amino acids. Germline loops: CDR1 SGHTA, CDR2 FQGNSA. CDR3 nucleotide sequence: TGTGCCAGCAGCGCGCCCCCCGGGACTAGCGGTCAAGAGACCCAGTACTTC. It is translated as CASSAPPGTSGQETQYF. The full variable domain, with the rest looked up from reference TRBV7-2 and TRBJ2-5, is GAGVSQSPSNKVTEKGKDVELRCDPISGHTALYWYRQSLGQGLEFLIYFQGNSAPDKSGLPSDRFSAERTGGSVSTLTIQRTQQEDSAVYLCASSAPPGTSGQETQYFGPGTRLLVL.

The rearrangement links TRBV4-1 to TRBJ2-1; tentative D call: TRBD2 (6 bases). Germline-derived CDR1 and CDR2 are MGHRA and YSYEKL. The CDR3 is 15 residues long. Trimming stripped 1 base from V and 3 bases from J, with 10 bases between. As DNA, the CDR3 is TGCGCCAGCAGCCAAGTACTAGCAGGCTACAATGAGCAGTTCTTC. It specifies CASSQVLAGYNEQFF.

This chain connects TRBV7-2 to TRBJ1-6, with D maybe TRBD1 (6 bases). The CDR3 is 17 residues long. CDR1 is SGHTA, CDR2 FQGNSA, per germline. The germline V and J ends were trimmed by 5 bases and 10 bases, with 24 bases remaining between them. The CDR3 sequence: CASSLGPGGAFQSPLHF. As DNA, the CDR3 is TGTGCCAGCAGCCTAGGCCCCGGGGGGGCGTTTCAATCACCCCTCCACTTT.

Concerning this clone: Compared with germline, one end of the junction differs, possibly owing to a read error. The CDR3 protein is CATFPGRAYSPLHF. The CDR3 DNA is TGCGCCACATTTCCGGGGAGGGCCTATTCACCCCTCCACTTT. The J gene is TRBJ1-6, the V gene TRBV28; D is uncertain. CDR3 length equals 14 residues. Germline lookup yields CDR1 MDHEN and CDR2 SYDVKM.

This chain joins TRBV7-9 and TRBJ2-7; 12 bases map to TRBD2. Germline CDR1 SEHNR, CDR2 FQNEAQ (reference sequence). Trimming at V came to 1 base and at J to 0 bases, leaving 7 bases not matched to a gene. The CDR3 consists of 18 residues. The CDR3 DNA reads TGTGCCAGCAGCTTAGTGGGGCTAGCGGGAGGGCCCTCCTACGAGCAGTACTTC. This sequence encodes CASSLVGLAGGPSYEQYF.

The chain recombines TRBV13 with TRBJ2-1; 11 bases align to TRBD2. V trimming: 5 bases; J trimming: 7 bases; junction bases outside the gene matches: 10. The germline gives CDR1 PRHDT, CDR2 FYEKMQ (reference sequence). This CDR3 has 16 residues. CDR3 sequence reads: CASSPDGLAGLNEQFF. The CDR3 DNA reads as TGTGCCAGCAGCCCGGACGGACTAGCGGGCTTAAATGAGCAGTTCTTC.

The chain uses TRBV7-8 and TRBJ2-5, with 9 bases identical to TRBD1. Germline V gene data show CDR1 as SGHVS and CDR2 as FQNEAQ. Unmatched junction bases numbered 3, after V lost 0 bases and J lost 4 bases. The CDR3 has 15 residues. CDR3 loop: CASSLAWTGAETQYF. The DNA for the CDR3 is TGTGCCAGCAGCTTAGCCTGGACAGGGGCAGAGACCCAGTACTTC.

The chain has TRBV9 and TRBJ2-1; 10 bases map to TRBD2. Germline V gene lookup returns CDR1 SGDLS and CDR2 YYNGEE. The CDR3 has 14 residues. V was pared by 4 bases and J by 6 bases, with 4 bases of the junction left unmatched. Here the CDR3 reads CASSNSGGTNEQFF. CDR3 DNA sequence: TGTGCCAGCAGCAATAGCGGGGGGACCAATGAGCAGTTCTTC.

The chain has TRBV15 and TRBJ2-2, with 7 bases aligning to TRBD1. This CDR3 contains 13 residues. V lost 8 bases to trimming and J lost 7 bases; unmatched junction nucleotides: 7. Germline CDR1 LNHNV, CDR2 YYDKDF (reference sequence). This CDR3 is CATGRGGFGELFF. The CDR3 DNA reads TGTGCCACCGGTCGAGGGGGCTTCGGGGAGCTGTTTTTT.

The genes are TRBV21-1 and TRBJ2-2; the table gives TRBD1 as D, unverified against the DNA. TRBV21-1 is marked as a pseudogene. The CDR3 sequence is 16 residues long. CDR3 in DNA: TGTGCCAGCAGCAAAGGTGGGGCAGGGGGCACCGGGGAGCTGTTTTTT. The encoded protein is CASSKGGAGGTGELFF.

This clone was observed a single time. The chain couples TRBV5-1 to TRBJ2-3; 7 nucleotides align to TRBD2. V gave up 4 bases and J gave up 0 bases; unmatched junction bases: 8. This CDR3 has 16 residues. The germline V gene encodes CDR1 SGHRS and CDR2 YFSETQ. CDR3 region: CASSVTSVGSTDTQYF. CDR3 nucleotides: TGCGCCAGCAGCGTTACTAGCGTAGGAAGCACAGATACGCAGTATTTT.